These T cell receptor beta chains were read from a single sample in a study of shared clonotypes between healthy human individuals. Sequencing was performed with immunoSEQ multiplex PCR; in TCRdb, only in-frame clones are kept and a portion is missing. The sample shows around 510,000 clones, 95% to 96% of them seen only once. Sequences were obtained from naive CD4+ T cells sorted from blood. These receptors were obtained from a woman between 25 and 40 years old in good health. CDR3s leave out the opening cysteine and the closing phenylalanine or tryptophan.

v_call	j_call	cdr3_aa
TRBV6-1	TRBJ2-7	ASSGDRGAPYEQY
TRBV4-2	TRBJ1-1	ASSPGRIGDTEAF
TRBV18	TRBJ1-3	ASSPKVNSGNTIY
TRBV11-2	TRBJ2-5	ASSPGLLDGTQY
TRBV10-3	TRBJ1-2	AISPGRETNYGYT
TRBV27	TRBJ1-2	ASSQTSNYGYT
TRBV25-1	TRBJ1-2	ASSWTWGGYT
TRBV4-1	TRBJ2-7	ASSHGDPAYEQY
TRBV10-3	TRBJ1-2	AISGDRQLNNYGYT
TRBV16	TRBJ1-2	ASSQSEGGGYT
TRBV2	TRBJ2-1	ASSEAGLVYNEQF
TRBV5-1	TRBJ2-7	ASSFLDNYSFEQY
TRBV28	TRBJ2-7	ASHRSGSYEQY
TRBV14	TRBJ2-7	ASSQVSRTGEFEQY
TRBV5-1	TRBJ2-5	ASSLARMREGETQY
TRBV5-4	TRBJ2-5	ASSLVLGQETQY
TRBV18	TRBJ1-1	ASSRGEATEAF